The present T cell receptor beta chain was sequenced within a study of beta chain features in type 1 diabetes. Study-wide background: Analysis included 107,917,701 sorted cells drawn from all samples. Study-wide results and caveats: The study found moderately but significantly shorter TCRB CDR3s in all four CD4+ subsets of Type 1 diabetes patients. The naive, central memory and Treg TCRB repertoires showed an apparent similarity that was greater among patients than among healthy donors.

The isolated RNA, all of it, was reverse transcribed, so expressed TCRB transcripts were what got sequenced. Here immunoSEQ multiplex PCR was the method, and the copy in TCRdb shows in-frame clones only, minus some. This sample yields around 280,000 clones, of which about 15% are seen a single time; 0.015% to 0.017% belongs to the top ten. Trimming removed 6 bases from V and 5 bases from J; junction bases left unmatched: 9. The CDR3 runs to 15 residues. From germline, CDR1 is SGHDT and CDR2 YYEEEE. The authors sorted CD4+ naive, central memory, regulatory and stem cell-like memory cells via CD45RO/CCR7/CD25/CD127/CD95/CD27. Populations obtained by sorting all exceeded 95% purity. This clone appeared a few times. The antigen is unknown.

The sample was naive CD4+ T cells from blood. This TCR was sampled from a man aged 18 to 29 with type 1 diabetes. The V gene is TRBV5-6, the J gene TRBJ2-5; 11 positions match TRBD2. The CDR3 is CASIWGLAAAETQYF. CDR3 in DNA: TGTGCCAGCATCTGGGGACTAGCGGCGGCGGAGACCCAGTACTTC. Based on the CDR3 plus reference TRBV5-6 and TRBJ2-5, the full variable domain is DAGVTQSPTHLIKTRGQQVTLRCSPKSGHDTVSWYQQALGQGPQFIFQYYEEEERQRGNFPDRFSGHQFPNYSSELNVNALLLGDSALYLCASIWGLAAAETQYFGPGTRLLVL.